This T cell receptor (beta chain) was sequenced for a study of cytomegalovirus exposure and HLA in healthy donors. General study results and limits: In a later analysis, TCR beta V- and J-gene trimming was associated with a missense DCLRE1C variant.

Concerning this clone itself: The antigen is not known.

All the people who gave samples were healthy bone marrow donors. Both 60 Vbeta primers and 13 Jbeta primers went into the PCR. Clones were read by immunoSEQ multiplex PCR, and TCRdb kept only the in-frame ones, dropping some. The sample carries around 150,000 clones, about 80% recorded once. The CDR3 is made up of 14 amino acids. Germline V gene sequence: CDR1 WSHSY, CDR2 SAAADI. V was shortened by 8 bases and J by 8 bases, with 18 bases between the two germline ends. This chain joins TRBV10-2 and TRBJ2-2; a possible D gene is TRBD2 (5 bases). The receptor's source is a man in his forties in good health and CMV-seropositive. Sequencing was performed on PBMCs. CDR3: CASQRELLAGELFF. The DNA for the CDR3 is TGCGCCAGCCAGAGGGAACTCCTGGCTGGGGAGCTGTTTTTT.